Following are 25 T cell receptor beta chains from one sample sequenced in a study of cytomegalovirus exposure and HLA in healthy donors. PCR employed 60 Vbeta and 13 Jbeta primers. Here immunoSEQ multiplex PCR was the method, and the copy in TCRdb shows in-frame clones only, minus some. This sample has around 190,000 clones, with approximately 82% found just once. The sequenced material came from PBMCs. Receptor source: a girl aged 2-10 years in good health and CMV-seropositive.

The gene calls are TRBV6-1 and TRBJ1-4; TRBD1 is a possible D gene (5 bases). V lost 2 bases and J lost 7, with 11 bases in between. CDR3 length: 14 amino acids. Germline V CDR1 and CDR2: MNHNS, SASEGT. The chain's CDR3 is CASSEQRRGEKLFF. The CDR3, as DNA: TGTGCCAGCAGTGAACAACGGAGGGGTGAAAAACTGTTTTTT.

The chain couples TRBV9 to TRBJ2-1; 11 positions match TRBD2. V lost 3 bases and J lost 8; bases outside the gene matches: 4. The germline V gene encodes CDR1 SGDLS and CDR2 YYNGEE. The CDR3 covers 14 residues. CDR3 DNA sequence: TGTGCCAGCAGCGCACTAGCGGGAGCTCATGAGCAGTTCTTC. Amino acid sequence: CASSALAGAHEQFF.

The chain joins TRBV7-4 to TRBJ1-2; a weak D match, TRBD1 (6 bases). The CDR3 extends over 15 amino acids. The germline V and J ends were trimmed by 6 bases and 5 bases, with 19 bases remaining between them. Germline V gene sequence: CDR1 SGHVT, CDR2 SQSDAQ. The CDR3 here is CASSQPWGGRYGYTF. CDR3 coding DNA: TGTGCCAGCAGTCAACCCTGGGGGGGCCGATATGGCTACACCTTC.

The CDR3 DNA sequence: TGTGCCACCAGCAGGGAGGACAGGGGGAATTCACCCCTCCACTTT. It codes for CATSREDRGNSPLHF. The J gene is TRBJ1-6, the V gene TRBV15, with 10 nucleotides matching TRBD1. Trimming cost V 3 bases and J 7 bases; bases outside gene matches: 3. The germline CDR1 and CDR2 sequences are LNHNV and YYDKDF (reference sequence). CDR3 length equals 15 residues. Full variable domain (rest looked up from reference TRBV15 and TRBJ1-6): DAMVIQNPRYQVTQFGKPVTLSCSQTLNHNVMYWYQQKSSQAPKLLFHYYDKDFNNEADTPDNFQSRRPNTSFCFLDIRSPGLGDTAMYLCATSREDRGNSPLHFGNGTRLTVT.

This chain links TRBV27 with TRBJ1-1, with a possible D match to TRBD1 (6 bases). Per the germline V gene, CDR1 is MNHEY and CDR2 is SMNVEV (reference sequence). V was shortened by 0 bases and J by 3 bases, with 11 bases between the two germline ends. This CDR3 has 15 residues. CDR3 in DNA: TGTGCCAGCAGTTTATCTCCAGGGGCAGACACTGAAGCTTTCTTT. Protein sequence: CASSLSPGADTEAFF.

This sequence joins TRBV5-1 and TRBJ1-4, with 7 bases lining up with TRBD1. The V segment lost 4 bases and the J segment 8 bases; nucleotides outside the gene matches: 8. CDR3 length: 14 residues. Germline CDR1 and CDR2: SGHRS and YFSETQ. DNA for the CDR3: TGCGCCAGCAGCCTTACAGGGGAGCGCGAAAAACTGTTTTTT. This gives the protein CASSLTGEREKLFF.

The chain recombines TRBV7-2 with TRBJ1-5, with a weak D call TRBD1 (6 bases). Trimming removed 3 bases from V and 3 bases from J, with 15 bases in between. The CDR3 consists of 16 residues. The germline V gene encodes CDR1 SGHTA and CDR2 FQGNSA. This CDR3 is CASSFLSGQLNQPQHF. As DNA, the CDR3 is TGTGCCAGCAGCTTCCTGTCGGGACAACTCAATCAGCCCCAGCATTTT.

This chain links TRBV20-1 with TRBJ2-1, with D unresolved. CDR3 length: 11 amino acids. Germline CDR1 is DFQATT and CDR2 is SNEGSKA (reference sequence). The V end was cut by 5 bases, the J end by 9 bases, with 11 bases between. The CDR3 is CSAGPNIEQFF. The CDR3 coding sequence is TGCAGTGCTGGGCCCAACATTGAGCAGTTCTTC.

The chain couples TRBV23-1 to TRBJ1-2; D remains unclear. TRBV23-1 is treated as an ORF (open reading frame) with a function not yet certain. The V end lost 1 base, the J end lost 8 bases, and 14 bases lay between the germline ends. CDR3 length equals 14 residues. In nucleotides, the CDR3 is TGCGCCAGCAGTCAATGGGGAGGGTCGAGGGGCTACACCTTC. It translates to CASSQWGGSRGYTF.

CDR3 protein: CASSAQGGNEQYF. DNA of the CDR3: TGTGCCAGCAGCGCACAGGGGGGAAACGAGCAGTACTTC. The chain couples TRBV7-3 to TRBJ2-7, with 8 bases lining up with TRBD1. The CDR3 consists of 13 residues. Germline V CDR1 and CDR2: SGHTA, FQGTGA. With 5 bases clipped from V and 5 bases from J, the junction kept 5 bases outside the gene matches.

This chain connects TRBV27 to TRBJ1-1; D is perhaps TRBD1 (5 bases). Trimming removed 7 bases at V and 6 bases at J, with 18 bases between. The CDR3 sequence is 14 residues long. The germline V gene encodes CDR1 MNHEY and CDR2 SMNVEV (reference sequence). DNA for the CDR3: TGTGCCAGCACCCCAGGGAGCCCGGGGGCTGAAGCTTTCTTT. Protein product: CASTPGSPGAEAFF.

The V and J genes are TRBV9 and TRBJ2-7, with D perhaps matching TRBD2 (6 bases). CDR1 is SGDLS and CDR2 is YYNGEE in the germline V gene. The CDR3 is 16 residues long. The V gene lost 0 bases and the J gene lost 6 bases, with 19 bases spanning the gap. CDR3 sequence (DNA): TGTGCCAGCAGCGTAGATTCTAGGCTAGCGATAGGCGAGCAGTACTTC. Its protein is CASSVDSRLAIGEQYF.

V and J are TRBV6-6 and TRBJ2-5; D might be TRBD2 (7 bases). The J call could be wrong; TRBJ2-7 is a better fit for the DNA end. The CDR3 is made up of 15 amino acids. CDR1 is MNHNY and CDR2 is SVGAGI in the germline V gene (reference sequence). DNA for the CDR3: TGTGCCAGCAGCCTAGGGGGGACTACCCAGTACGAGCAGTACTTC. Amino acids: CASSLGGTTQYEQYF.

This clone was picked up a small number of times. The V and J genes are TRBV4-1 and TRBJ1-2; tentatively, D is TRBD1 (6 bases). V lost 1 base and J lost 7, with 16 bases in between. The CDR3 totals 15 residues. Germline V CDR1 and CDR2: MGHRA, YSYEKL. The CDR3 nucleotides read TGCGCCAGCAGCCAAGTCAGGGGTTCCCAGAGTGGCTACACCTTC. Translating gives CASSQVRGSQSGYTF.

The V and J genes are TRBV27 and TRBJ2-1, with D maybe TRBD1 (6 bases). Per the germline V gene, CDR1 is MNHEY and CDR2 is SMNVEV (reference sequence). Trimming removed 4 bases from V and 8 bases from J, with 15 bases in between. The CDR3 loop spans 14 amino acids. The CDR3 loop reads CASSWARQAYEQFF. CDR3 bases: TGTGCCAGCAGTTGGGCCCGACAGGCCTATGAGCAGTTCTTC.

The chain joins TRBV19 to TRBJ2-4, with a tentative D call TRBD1 (5 bases). V lost 6 bases to trimming and J lost 1 base, with 13 bases between them. Germline CDR1 is LNHDA and CDR2 is SQIVND (reference sequence). The CDR3 length is 15 residues. The CDR3 sequence: CASSQPGRAKNIQYF. The CDR3 bases are TGTGCCAGTAGCCAACCAGGGCGGGCCAAAAACATTCAGTACTTC.

V usage is TRBV30 and J usage is TRBJ1-1; D may be TRBD1 (5 bases). Looked up from germline, CDR1 is GTSNPN and CDR2 is SVGIG (reference sequence). Trimming took off 5 bases at V and 1 base at J, with 14 bases between the two ends. The CDR3 has 14 amino acids. CDR3 protein: CAWEPGQPNTEAFF. The CDR3 bases are TGTGCCTGGGAGCCCGGACAACCGAACACTGAAGCTTTCTTT.

V gene TRBV29-1 combines with J gene TRBJ1-2; D is unresolved. The V end was cut by 7 bases, the J end by 6 bases, with 18 bases between. The CDR3 is made up of 13 amino acids. The germline CDR1 and CDR2 sequences are SQVTM and ANQGSEA. The DNA of the CDR3 is TGCAGCGCCGCGCTCAGGCCCGAGAATGGCTACACCTTC. It codes for CSAALRPENGYTF.

CDR3 in amino acids: CASSVQGRRDYGYTF. The CDR3 DNA reads TGTGCCAGCAGTGTCCAGGGCCGTAGGGACTATGGCTACACCTTC. The chain is built from TRBV5-6 and TRBJ1-2; tentatively, D is TRBD1 (5 bases). Trimming took off 5 bases at V and 3 bases at J, with 17 bases between the two ends. From germline, CDR1 is SGHDT and CDR2 YYEEEE. The CDR3 contains 15 residues.

The rearrangement uses TRBV27 and TRBJ2-7; TRBD1 agrees at 8 bases. This CDR3 is built from 14 residues. Germline lookup yields CDR1 MNHEY and CDR2 SMNVEV (reference sequence). V dropped 6 bases and J dropped 6; count of bases not matched to a gene: 10. Written as DNA, the CDR3 is TGTGCCAGCAGCTTAGCACCGGACAGGGCCGAGCAGTACTTC. Translated, it gives CASSLAPDRAEQYF.

CDR3 sequence reads: CASSLGPGSGNTIYF. The CDR3 DNA reads TGCGCCAGCAGCTTGGGGCCAGGGTCTGGAAACACCATATATTTT. The chain links TRBV5-1 to TRBJ1-3; TRBD1 might be the D (5 bases). Germline assignment: CDR1 SGHRS and CDR2 YFSETQ. Trimming pared 0 bases from V and 1 base from J, leaving 8 bases between. This CDR3 comprises 15 residues.

The chain is built from TRBV19 and TRBJ2-7, with D maybe TRBD1 (6 bases). This CDR3 has 13 amino acids. V was shortened by 5 bases and J by 6 bases, with 14 bases between the two germline ends. CDR1 LNHDA and CDR2 SQIVND come from the germline V gene (reference sequence). For the CDR3, the DNA is TGTGCCAGTAGTGTTACACAGGGCTCCGAGCAGTACTTC. It translates to CASSVTQGSEQYF.

The V and J genes are TRBV7-3 and TRBJ2-5, with a weak D call TRBD2 (6 bases). Germline loops: CDR1 SGHTA, CDR2 FQGTGA. The CDR3 sequence is 19 residues long. V lost 1 base to trimming and J lost 2 bases, with 23 bases between them. CDR3 nucleotide sequence: TGTGCCAGCAGCTTAAGCGGAGCCATGACGGGAGAGATACAAGAGACCCAGTACTTC. It encodes CASSLSGAMTGEIQETQYF.

CDR3 in amino acids: CASGGDFGNTIYF. CDR3 nucleotide sequence: TGTGCCAGCGGAGGGGATTTCGGAAACACCATATATTTT. The chain is built from TRBV11-3 and TRBJ1-3, with a possible D match to TRBD1 (5 bases). V was clipped by 8 bases and J by 4 bases, with 12 bases between them. This CDR3 region has 13 residues. Germline values: CDR1 SGHNT, CDR2 YENEEA.

The chain recombines TRBV5-1 with TRBJ2-2, with TRBD1 identical over 8 bases. CDR3 length equals 13 residues. The V gene's germline CDR1 is SGHRS and CDR2 YFSETQ. Trimming removed 4 bases from V and 6 bases from J; junction bases left unmatched: 2. The CDR3 sequence is CASSLTGAGELFF. In nucleotides, the CDR3 is TGCGCCAGCAGCCTGACAGGGGCCGGGGAGCTGTTTTTT.